The 5 T cell receptor beta chains below come from one sample, sequenced in a study of blood T cells in healthy people across ages. Combining a sample-barcoded 5' primer with a J-beta primer mix, a second PCR ran for about 6 to 12 cycles. A single record per CDR3 protein comes from TCRdb applying MiXCR to the 5' RACE reads. Found here are around 900,000 distinct CDR3 sequences, 45% to 60% of them singletons; the top ten hold about a fifth. Specimen: blood. The receptor set was obtained from a woman between 55 and 75 years old in good health.

This clonotype was found many times. The junction and the germline gene differ at one end; a read error may be behind it. The chain is built from TRBV5-1 and TRBJ2-6, with D perhaps matching TRBD1 (6 bases). The germline V gene has CDR1 SGHRS and CDR2 YFSETQ. The length of the CDR3 is 14 residues. The CDR3 loop is CASSLGAGANVLTF. CDR3 nucleotide sequence: TGTGCCAGCAGTTTGGGGGCCGGGGCCAACGTCCTGACTTTC.

This clonotype was counted many times. This chain joins TRBV12-3 or TRBV12-4 and TRBJ1-2, with TRBD1 matching over 7 bases. The CDR3 runs 13 residues. V gave up 5 bases and J gave up 8 bases; unmatched junction bases: 8. CDR3 in amino acids: CASSPQGIGGYTF. CDR3 bases: TGTGCCAGCAGTCCACAGGGGATAGGAGGCTACACCTTC.

The chain couples TRBV29-1 to TRBJ2-2; a possible D gene is TRBD1 (5 bases). Trimming took 4 bases from V and 5 from J, leaving 23 bases between them. The CDR3 is 17 amino acids. The germline V gene has CDR1 SQVTM and CDR2 ANQGSEA. For the CDR3, the DNA is TGCAGCGTTGTCCATCGTGATCAGGGAAGGAGTACCGGGGAGCTGTTTTTT. Translation: CSVVHRDQGRSTGELFF.

The chain combines TRBV7-2 with TRBJ2-7; 9 bases fit TRBD2. CDR3 length: 17 amino acids. Germline loops: CDR1 SGHTA, CDR2 FQGNSA. V dropped 4 bases and J dropped 3; count of bases not matched to a gene: 13. DNA of the CDR3: TGTGCCAGCAGCTGGGCGTATATTCCTAGCGGGAACTACGAGCAGTACTTC. It encodes CASSWAYIPSGNYEQYF.

Turning to this clonotype: Mismatch with germline at one junction end may stem from a read error. The chain combines TRBV5-5 with TRBJ1-4; no clear D gene. Germline CDR1 and CDR2: SGHKS and YYEKEE (reference sequence). This CDR3 region has 13 residues. The DNA of the CDR3 is TGTACCAGCAGCTTGAGGGCTGTAGGAAAACTGTTTTTT. Protein product: CTSSLRAVGKLFF.